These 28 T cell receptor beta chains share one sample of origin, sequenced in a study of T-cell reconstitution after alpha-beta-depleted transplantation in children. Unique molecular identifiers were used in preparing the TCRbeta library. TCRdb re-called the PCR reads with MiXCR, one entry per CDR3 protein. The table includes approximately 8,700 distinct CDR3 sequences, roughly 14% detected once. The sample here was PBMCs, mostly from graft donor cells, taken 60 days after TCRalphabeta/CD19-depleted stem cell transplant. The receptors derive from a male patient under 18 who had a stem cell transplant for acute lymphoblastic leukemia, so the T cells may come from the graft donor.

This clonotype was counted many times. CDR3 bases: TGCGCCAGCAGCCAAGGGGAGGTAGCGGGTTCGAAAGAGACCCAGTACTTC. Translating gives CASSQGEVAGSKETQYF. This rearrangement joins TRBV4-1 to TRBJ2-5; 7 nucleotides align to TRBD2. V shed 1 base, J shed 3 bases, and the junction held 11 bases outside the gene matches. This CDR3 is 17 amino acids long. Germline CDR1 reads MGHRA; CDR2 reads YSYEKL.

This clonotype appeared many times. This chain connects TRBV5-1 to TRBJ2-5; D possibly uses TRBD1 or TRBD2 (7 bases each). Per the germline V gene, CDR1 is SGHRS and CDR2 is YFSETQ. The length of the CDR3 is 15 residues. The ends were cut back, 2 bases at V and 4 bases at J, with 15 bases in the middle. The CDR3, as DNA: TGCGCCAGCAGCTTCCCCAGGGGGGGACGAGAGACCCAGTACTTC. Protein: CASSFPRGGRETQYF.

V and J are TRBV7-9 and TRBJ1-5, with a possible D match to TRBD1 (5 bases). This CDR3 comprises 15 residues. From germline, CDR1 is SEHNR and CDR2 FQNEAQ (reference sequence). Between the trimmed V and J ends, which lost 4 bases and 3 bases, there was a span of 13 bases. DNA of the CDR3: TGTGCCAGCAGCTCCGGGGCAGGGTTCAATCAGCCCCAGCATTTT. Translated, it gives CASSSGAGFNQPQHF.

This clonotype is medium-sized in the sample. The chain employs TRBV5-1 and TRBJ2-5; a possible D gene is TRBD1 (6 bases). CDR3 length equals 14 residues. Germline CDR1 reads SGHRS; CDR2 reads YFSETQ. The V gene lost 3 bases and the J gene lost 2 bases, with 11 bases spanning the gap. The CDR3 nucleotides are TGCGCCAGCAGCTGGGGGCCCACACAAGAGACCCAGTACTTC. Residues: CASSWGPTQETQYF.

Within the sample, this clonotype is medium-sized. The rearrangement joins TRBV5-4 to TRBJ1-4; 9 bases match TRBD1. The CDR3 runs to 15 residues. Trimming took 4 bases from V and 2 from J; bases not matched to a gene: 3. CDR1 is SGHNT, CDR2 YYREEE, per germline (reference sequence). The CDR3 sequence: CASSKQGATNEKLFF. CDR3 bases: TGTGCCAGCAGCAAACAGGGGGCTACTAATGAAAAACTGTTTTTT.

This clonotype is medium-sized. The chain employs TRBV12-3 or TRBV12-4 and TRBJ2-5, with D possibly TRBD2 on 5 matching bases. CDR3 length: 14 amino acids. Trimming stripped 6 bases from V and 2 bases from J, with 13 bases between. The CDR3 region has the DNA TGTGCCAGCAGCCCTAGCAAAGGGCAAGAGACCCAGTACTTC. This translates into CASSPSKGQETQYF.

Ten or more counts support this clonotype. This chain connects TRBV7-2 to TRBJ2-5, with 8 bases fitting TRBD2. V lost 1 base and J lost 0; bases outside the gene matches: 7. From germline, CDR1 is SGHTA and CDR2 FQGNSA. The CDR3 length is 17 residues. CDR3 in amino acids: CASSLVLAEPYQETQYF. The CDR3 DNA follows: TGTGCCAGCAGCTTAGTACTAGCGGAACCGTACCAAGAGACCCAGTACTTC.

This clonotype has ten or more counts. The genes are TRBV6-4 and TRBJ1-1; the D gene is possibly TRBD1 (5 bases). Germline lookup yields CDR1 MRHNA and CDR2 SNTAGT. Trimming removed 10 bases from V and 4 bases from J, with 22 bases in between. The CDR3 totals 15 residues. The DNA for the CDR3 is TGTGCCATCCACCGGGACCAGGAACTTTGCACTGAAGCTTTCTTT. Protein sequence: CAIHRDQELCTEAFF.

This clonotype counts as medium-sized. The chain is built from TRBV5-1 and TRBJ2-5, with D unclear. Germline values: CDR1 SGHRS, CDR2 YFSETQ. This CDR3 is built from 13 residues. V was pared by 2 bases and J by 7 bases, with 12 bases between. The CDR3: CASSFEWVGTQYF. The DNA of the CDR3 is TGCGCCAGCAGCTTTGAATGGGTTGGGACCCAGTACTTC.

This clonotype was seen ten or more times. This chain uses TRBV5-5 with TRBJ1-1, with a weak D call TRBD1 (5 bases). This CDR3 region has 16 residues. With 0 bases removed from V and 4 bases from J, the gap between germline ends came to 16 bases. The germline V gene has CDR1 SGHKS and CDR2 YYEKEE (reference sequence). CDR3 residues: CASSLEGSGRSTEAFF. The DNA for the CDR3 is TGTGCCAGCAGCTTGGAAGGTTCAGGGCGAAGCACTGAAGCTTTCTTT. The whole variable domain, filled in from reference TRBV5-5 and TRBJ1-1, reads DAGVTQSPTHLIKTRGQQVTLRCSPISGHKSVSWYQQVLGQGPQFIFQYYEKEERGRGNFPDRFSARQFPNYSSELNVNALLLGDSALYLCASSLEGSGRSTEAFFGQGTRLTVV.

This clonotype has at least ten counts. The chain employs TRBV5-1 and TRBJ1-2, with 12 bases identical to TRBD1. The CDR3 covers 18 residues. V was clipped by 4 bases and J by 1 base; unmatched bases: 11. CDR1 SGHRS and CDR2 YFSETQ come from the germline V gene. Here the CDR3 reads CASSPRPGQGARNYGYTF. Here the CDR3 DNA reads TGCGCCAGCAGCCCACGTCCGGGACAGGGGGCGCGTAACTATGGCTACACCTTC.

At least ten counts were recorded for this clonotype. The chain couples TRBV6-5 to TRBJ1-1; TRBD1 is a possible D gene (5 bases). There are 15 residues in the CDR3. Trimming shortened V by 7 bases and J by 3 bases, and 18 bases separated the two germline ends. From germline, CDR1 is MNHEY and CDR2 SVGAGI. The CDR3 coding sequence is TGTGCCAGCAACCCTCGAGGCAGGGTTTACACTGAAGCTTTCTTT. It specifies CASNPRGRVYTEAFF.

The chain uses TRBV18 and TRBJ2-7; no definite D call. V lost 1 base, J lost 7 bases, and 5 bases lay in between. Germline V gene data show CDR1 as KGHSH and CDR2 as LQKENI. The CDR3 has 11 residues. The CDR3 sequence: CASSPREEQYF. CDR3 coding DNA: TGTGCCAGCTCACCACGGGAAGAGCAGTACTTC.

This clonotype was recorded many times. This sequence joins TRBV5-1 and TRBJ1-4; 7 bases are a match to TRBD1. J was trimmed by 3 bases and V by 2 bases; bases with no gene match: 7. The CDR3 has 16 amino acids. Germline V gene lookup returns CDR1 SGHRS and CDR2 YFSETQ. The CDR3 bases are TGCGCCAGCAGCTTACAGGGGACTCTCTCTAATGAAAAACTGTTTTTT. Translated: CASSLQGTLSNEKLFF.

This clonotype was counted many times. The CDR3 DNA follows: TGCAGTGCTAGGAGACAGGGTGGAGGCAATCAGCCCCAGCATTTT. Translating gives CSARRQGGGNQPQHF. The rearrangement links TRBV20-1 to TRBJ1-5; TRBD1 matches 7 bases. The length of the CDR3 is 15 residues. Per germline, CDR1 DFQATT and CDR2 SNEGSKA (reference sequence). J lost 2 bases, V lost 3 bases, and 7 bases had no gene match.

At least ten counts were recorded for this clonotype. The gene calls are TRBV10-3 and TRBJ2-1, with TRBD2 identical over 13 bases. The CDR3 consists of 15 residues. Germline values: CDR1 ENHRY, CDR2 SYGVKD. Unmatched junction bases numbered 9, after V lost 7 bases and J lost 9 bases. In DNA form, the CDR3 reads TGTGCCATCACCCCGGGACTAGCGGGAATCCCTGAGCAGTTCTTC. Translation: CAITPGLAGIPEQFF.

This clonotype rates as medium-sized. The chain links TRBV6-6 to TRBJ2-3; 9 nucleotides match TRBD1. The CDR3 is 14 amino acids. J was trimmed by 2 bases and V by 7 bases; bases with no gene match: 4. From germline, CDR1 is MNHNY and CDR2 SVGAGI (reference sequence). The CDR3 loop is CASILQGATDTQYF. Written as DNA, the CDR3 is TGTGCCAGCATTTTACAGGGGGCCACAGATACGCAGTATTTT.

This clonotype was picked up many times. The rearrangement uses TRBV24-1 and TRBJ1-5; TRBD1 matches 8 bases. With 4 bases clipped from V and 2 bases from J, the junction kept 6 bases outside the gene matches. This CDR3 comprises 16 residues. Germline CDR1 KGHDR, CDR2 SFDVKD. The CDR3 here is CATSDNRGFGNQPQHF. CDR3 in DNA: TGTGCCACCAGTGACAACAGGGGGTTCGGCAATCAGCCCCAGCATTTT.

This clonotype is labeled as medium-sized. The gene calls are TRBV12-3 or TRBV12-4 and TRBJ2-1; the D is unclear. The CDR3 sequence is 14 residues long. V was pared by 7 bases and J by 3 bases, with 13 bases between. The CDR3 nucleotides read TGTGCCAGCACCTCCTATTGGGGCTACAATGAGCAGTTCTTC. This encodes CASTSYWGYNEQFF.

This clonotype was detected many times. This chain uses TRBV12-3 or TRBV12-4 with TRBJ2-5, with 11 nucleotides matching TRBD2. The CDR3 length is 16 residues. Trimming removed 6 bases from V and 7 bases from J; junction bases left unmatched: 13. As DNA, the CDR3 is TGTGCCAGCAGCAGTACTAGCGGGAGAGGGATGGCGACCCAGTACTTC. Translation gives CASSSTSGRGMATQYF.

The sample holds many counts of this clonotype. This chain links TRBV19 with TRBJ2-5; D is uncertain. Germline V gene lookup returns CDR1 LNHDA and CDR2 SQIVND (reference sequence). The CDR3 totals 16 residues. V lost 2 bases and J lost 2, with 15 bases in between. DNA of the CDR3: TGTGCCAGTAGTATAATGGGGATGCCCAGTCAAGAGACCCAGTACTTC. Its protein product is CASSIMGMPSQETQYF.

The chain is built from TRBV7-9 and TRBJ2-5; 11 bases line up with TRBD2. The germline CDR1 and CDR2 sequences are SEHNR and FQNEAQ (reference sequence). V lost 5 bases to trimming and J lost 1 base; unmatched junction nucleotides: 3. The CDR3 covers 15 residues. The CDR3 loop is CASSRGLAAQETQYF. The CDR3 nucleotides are TGTGCCAGCAGCAGGGGACTAGCGGCCCAAGAGACCCAGTACTTC. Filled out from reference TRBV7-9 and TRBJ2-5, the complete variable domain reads DTGVSQNPRHKITKRGQNVTFRCDPISEHNRLYWYRQTLGQGPEFLTYFQNEAQLEKSRLLSDRFSAERPKGSFSTLEIQRTEQGDSAMYLCASSRGLAAQETQYFGPGTRLLVL.

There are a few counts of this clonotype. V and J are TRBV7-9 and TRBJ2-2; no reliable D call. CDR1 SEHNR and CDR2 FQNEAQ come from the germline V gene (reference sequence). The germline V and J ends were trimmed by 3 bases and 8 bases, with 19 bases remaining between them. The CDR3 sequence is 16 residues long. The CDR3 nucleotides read TGTGCCAGCAGCTTGTCCTCCCGCGGCGCTCTTGGGGAGCTGTTTTTT. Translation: CASSLSSRGALGELFF.

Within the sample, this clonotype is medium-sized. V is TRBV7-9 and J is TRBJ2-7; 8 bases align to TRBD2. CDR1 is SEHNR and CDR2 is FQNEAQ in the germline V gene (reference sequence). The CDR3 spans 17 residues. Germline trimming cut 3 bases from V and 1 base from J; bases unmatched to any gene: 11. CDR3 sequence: CASSFSIGLAESYEQYF. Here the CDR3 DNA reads TGTGCCAGCAGCTTCAGTATTGGACTAGCAGAGTCCTACGAGCAGTACTTC.

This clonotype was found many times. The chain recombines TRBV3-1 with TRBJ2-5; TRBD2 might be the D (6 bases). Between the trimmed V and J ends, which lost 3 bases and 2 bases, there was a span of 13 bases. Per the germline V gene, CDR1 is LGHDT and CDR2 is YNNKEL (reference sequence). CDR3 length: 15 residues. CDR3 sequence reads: CASSHRESYQETQYF. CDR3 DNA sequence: TGTGCCAGCAGCCACCGGGAGAGTTATCAAGAGACCCAGTACTTC.

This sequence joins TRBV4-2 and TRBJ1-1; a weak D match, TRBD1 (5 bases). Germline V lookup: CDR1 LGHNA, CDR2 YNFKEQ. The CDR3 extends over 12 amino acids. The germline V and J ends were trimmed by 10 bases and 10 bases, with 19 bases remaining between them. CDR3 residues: CAMGGGRGGAFF. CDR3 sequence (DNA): TGTGCCATGGGCGGGGGACGGGGGGGAGCTTTCTTT.

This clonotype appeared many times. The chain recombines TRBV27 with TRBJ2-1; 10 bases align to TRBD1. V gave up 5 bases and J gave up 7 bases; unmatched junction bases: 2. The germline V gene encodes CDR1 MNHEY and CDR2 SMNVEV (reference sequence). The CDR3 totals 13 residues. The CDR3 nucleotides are TGTGCCAGCAGTCGGACAGGGGGGAATGAGCAGTTCTTC. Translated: CASSRTGGNEQFF.

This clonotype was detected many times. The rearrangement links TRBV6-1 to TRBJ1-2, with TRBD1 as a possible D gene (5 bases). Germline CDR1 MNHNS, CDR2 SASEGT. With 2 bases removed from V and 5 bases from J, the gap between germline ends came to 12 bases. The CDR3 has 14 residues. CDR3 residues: CASSEQGGKYGYTF. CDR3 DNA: TGTGCCAGCAGTGAACAGGGTGGGAAATATGGCTACACCTTC.